The 5 T cell receptor beta chains below come from one sample, sequenced in a study of control samples from healthy donors and cancer patients. Libraries were prepared by immunoSEQ multiplex PCR; TCRdb keeps only in-frame clonotypes and omits some of them. The data contain roughly 90,000 clones, about 89% of them singletons. The source material was PBMCs. These receptors were taken from a woman aged 45-59 years with colorectal cancer.

The chain joins TRBV5-8 to TRBJ1-2; D uncertain. This CDR3 comprises 14 residues. Trimming took 4 bases from V and 6 from J, leaving 16 bases between them. From germline, CDR1 is SGHTS and CDR2 YDEGEE. The CDR3 coding sequence is TGTGCCAGCAGCCTACCCCGACTGGGAGATGGCTACACCTTC. Protein sequence: CASSLPRLGDGYTF.

The V call is TRBV12-5, the J call TRBJ1-5; TRBD1 agrees at 9 bases. This CDR3 comprises 18 residues. Germline V gives CDR1 LGHNT, CDR2 FRNRAP. The V gene end was trimmed by 7 bases and the J gene end by 1 base; junction bases not matched to a gene: 14. CDR3 sequence (DNA): TGTGCTAGTGCCCTTGCCCCCCCCGGGACAGGGAGCAATCAGCCCCAGCATTTT. Its protein is CASALAPPGTGSNQPQHF.

In nucleotides, the CDR3 is TGCGCCAGCAGCCAAAATAGGAACACTGAAGCTTTCTTT. It specifies CASSQNRNTEAFF. The V call is TRBV4-3, the J call TRBJ1-1; no reliable D call. Germline V gene sequence: CDR1 LGHNA, CDR2 YSLEER. V lost 2 bases and J lost 1, with 5 bases in between. The CDR3 has 13 amino acids.

The rearrangement uses TRBV9 and TRBJ1-2; 7 nucleotides align to TRBD1. Germline loops: CDR1 SGDLS, CDR2 YYNGEE. The CDR3 runs to 18 residues. Trimming took 3 bases from V and 0 from J; bases not matched to a gene: 14. The CDR3 DNA follows: TGTGCCAGCAGCGCGAGTCCAGACAGGGTCAAATCTAACTATGGCTACACCTTC. The encoded protein is CASSASPDRVKSNYGYTF.

The J gene is TRBJ1-3, the V gene TRBV6-5; a possible D gene is TRBD1 (6 bases). Germline V gene sequence: CDR1 MNHEY, CDR2 SVGAGI. The V end lost 10 bases, the J end lost 3 bases, and 10 bases lay between the germline ends. This CDR3 is built from 12 residues. This CDR3 reads CAIRTDGNTIYF. The CDR3 DNA sequence: TGTGCCATTCGGACAGATGGAAACACCATATATTTT.